One sample yielded the 7 T cell receptor beta chains listed below, sequenced in a study of blood T cells in healthy people across ages. A sample-barcoded 5' primer and a J-beta primer mix were used in a second PCR of roughly 7 to 11 cycles. TCRdb re-called the 5' RACE reads through MiXCR, storing one row per CDR3 protein. The sample lists 660,000 or so distinct CDR3 sequences, 58% occurring once. Sequences were obtained from blood. The receptor source for this set is a man aged 55-75 years in good health.

The chain is built from TRBV25-1 and TRBJ2-3; D might be TRBD1 or TRBD2, each matching 6 bases. Germline assignment: CDR1 MGHDK and CDR2 SYGVNS. This CDR3 is 13 amino acids long. The V and J ends lost 4 bases and 6 bases respectively, with 11 bases between them. This CDR3 is CASSGGAKDTQYF. The CDR3 DNA follows: TGTGCCAGCAGTGGGGGGGCGAAGGATACGCAGTATTTT.

The V gene is TRBV20-1, the J gene TRBJ2-3, with D unresolved. The CDR3 totals 15 residues. V dropped 5 bases and J dropped 2 bases, with 17 bases sitting between them. The germline V gene has CDR1 DFQATT and CDR2 SNEGSKA (reference sequence). The CDR3 bases are TGCAGTGCTGGACCTTTTAACTATAACACAGATACGCAGTATTTT. Translating it yields CSAGPFNYNTDTQYF.

V is TRBV6-5 and J is TRBJ2-1; D is perhaps TRBD1 or TRBD2 (5 bases each). V was clipped by 5 bases and J by 9 bases, with 17 bases between them. This CDR3 comprises 14 residues. Per the germline V gene, CDR1 is MNHEY and CDR2 is SVGAGI. The CDR3 region is CASSGTGKTTEQFF. The CDR3 nucleotides read TGTGCCAGCAGTGGGACGGGGAAGACAACTGAGCAGTTCTTC.

In this sample, this clonotype turned up a few times. CDR3 in amino acids: CASSAQVRETQYF. CDR3 nucleotide sequence: TGTGCCAGCTCTGCGCAGGTCCGAGAGACCCAGTACTTC. The rearrangement uses TRBV7-6 and TRBJ2-5; D remains unclear. The germline V gene encodes CDR1 SGHVS and CDR2 FNYEAQ. Trimming shortened V by 8 bases and J by 4 bases, and 14 bases separated the two germline ends. The CDR3 spans 13 residues.

V gene TRBV5-5 combines with J gene TRBJ2-1; D uncertain. V was pared by 0 bases and J by 2 bases, with 9 bases between. The CDR3 has 15 amino acids. Germline V CDR1 and CDR2: SGHKS, YYEKEE (reference sequence). The CDR3 region has the DNA TGTGCCAGCAGCTTGGTAGTAGGGCCCTACAATGAGCAGTTCTTC. It is translated as CASSLVVGPYNEQFF.

Concerning this clonotype itself: A much more abundant neighbour one base away suggests this may be a read error. The chain links TRBV7-8 to TRBJ1-4; no reliable D call. The CDR3 sequence is 14 residues long. Trimming removed 1 base at V and 12 bases at J, with 15 bases between. From germline, CDR1 is SGHVS and CDR2 FQNEAQ. The CDR3 DNA reads TGTGCCAGCAGCTTAGAAGTCCATTTCGAAGAACTGTTTTTT. Translated, it gives CASSLEVHFEELFF.

The table lists this clonotype with a few counts. The chain combines TRBV6-6 with TRBJ2-5; 8 bases map to TRBD1. V was pared by 2 bases and J by 2 bases, with 7 bases of the junction left unmatched. The CDR3 length is 16 residues. Germline values: CDR1 MNHNY, CDR2 SVGAGI (reference sequence). CDR3 amino acids: CASSYRRGTGQETQYF. DNA of the CDR3: TGTGCCAGCAGTTACCGCCGCGGGACAGGACAAGAGACCCAGTACTTC.